The 19 T cell receptor beta chains reported below all come from one sample, sequenced in a study of breast tumors, draining lymph nodes, adjacent tissues. TCRdb independently ran MiXCR on the multiplex PCR reads; one entry per CDR3 protein. The table has approximately 210,000 distinct CDR3 sequences, 32% seen once. Breast cancer patients provided tissue from their axillary draining lymph nodes. The sample consisted of axillary lymph node tissue. Receptor source: a female donor with breast cancer. Some clones in this sample may be carry-over from other donors' samples.

This clonotype occurred many times. The germline gene is not matched at one end of the junction; a read error may be the cause. The gene calls are TRBV30 and TRBJ2-2, with a weak D call TRBD1 (5 bases). The CDR3 is 14 amino acids. CDR1 and CDR2 (germline): GTSNPN, SVGIG (reference sequence). CDR3 sequence: CAWGVGANTGELFF. In DNA, the CDR3 is TGTGCCTGGGGTGTAGGGGCAAACACCGGGGAGCTGTTTTTT.

This clonotype was observed many times. The chain has TRBV5-4 and TRBJ2-1; 7 nucleotides agree with TRBD1. Trimming removed 1 base from V and 8 bases from J; junction bases left unmatched: 24. The CDR3 length is 20 residues. Germline-derived CDR1 and CDR2 are SGHNT and YYREEE (reference sequence). CDR3 amino acids: CASSLSRQGTQGGRSDEQFF. The CDR3, as DNA: TGTGCCAGCAGCTTGTCGAGACAGGGAACCCAAGGAGGAAGGAGCGATGAGCAGTTCTTC.

A few counts support this clonotype. This sequence may be a read error, since a much larger clone differs from it by one base. The genes are TRBV6-5 and TRBJ1-2; D call uncertain. CDR1 is MNHEY, CDR2 SVGAGI, per germline. Trimming cost V 5 bases and J 8 bases, with 12 bases left between them. The CDR3 length is 12 residues. The CDR3 region has the DNA TGTGCCAGCAGTCCTAGGGCCCAGGGCTACACCTTC. Residues: CASSPRAQGYTF.

At least ten counts were recorded for this clonotype. The V gene is TRBV29-1, the J gene TRBJ2-4; D gene uncertain. Germline V gives CDR1 SQVTM, CDR2 ANQGSEA. The V and J ends lost 7 bases and 3 bases respectively, with 10 bases between them. The CDR3 spans 12 residues. CDR3 bases: TGCAGCGCTACTATAGTCAAAAACATTCAGTACTTC. Its translation is CSATIVKNIQYF.

The chain employs TRBV7-9 and TRBJ1-6; D is unclear. Trimming pared 1 base from V and 7 bases from J, leaving 11 bases between. The CDR3 is 15 amino acids. The germline CDR1 and CDR2 sequences are SEHNR and FQNEAQ (reference sequence). The CDR3 DNA follows: TGTGCCAGCAGCTTAGACATCGCCGGGAATTCACCCCTCCACTTT. The encoded protein is CASSLDIAGNSPLHF. The full variable domain, with the rest looked up from reference TRBV7-9 and TRBJ1-6, is DTGVSQNPRHKITKRGQNVTFRCDPISEHNRLYWYRQTLGQGPEFLTYFQNEAQLEKSRLLSDRFSAERPKGSFSTLEIQRTEQGDSAMYLCASSLDIAGNSPLHFGNGTRLTVT.

The V and J genes are TRBV6-5 and TRBJ1-6; possibly TRBD1 for D (6 bases). The V gene lost 6 bases and the J gene lost 7 bases, with 13 bases spanning the gap. Germline V gives CDR1 MNHEY, CDR2 SVGAGI. This CDR3 has 14 amino acids. In DNA, the CDR3 is TGTGCCAGCAGGAAGGGGGGAGTAAATTCACCCCTCCACTTT. It translates to CASRKGGVNSPLHF.

With regard to this clonotype: This may be a read error, as it is one base from a much larger clone. V is TRBV11-2 and J is TRBJ2-1, with no clear D. V lost 4 bases and J 9 bases, leaving 13 bases between the germline ends. Looked up from germline, CDR1 is SGHAT and CDR2 is FQNNGV. The CDR3 is 13 residues long. CDR3 bases: TGTGCCAGCAGCTCCCCAAGGAACACTGAGCAGTTCTTC. This sequence encodes CASSSPRNTEQFF.

This clonotype was recorded many times. This chain links TRBV20-1 with TRBJ2-5, with D uncertain. The CDR3 covers 11 residues. Between the trimmed V and J ends, which lost 2 bases and 5 bases, there was a span of 6 bases. Germline CDR1 DFQATT, CDR2 SNEGSKA (reference sequence). The CDR3 region has the DNA TGCAGTGCTAGAATAGGGGAGACCCAGTACTTC. Translation gives CSARIGETQYF.

This clonotype was seen once. The junction does not match germline at one end; this may be a read error. The V gene is TRBV12-3 or TRBV12-4, the J gene TRBJ2-2; weak D call: TRBD2 (5 bases). This CDR3 contains 14 residues. CDR3 nucleotide sequence: TGTGCCAGCAGTCACGGGATCAACACCGGGGAGCTGCTTTTT. Translating it yields CASSHGINTGELLF.

The chain has TRBV15 and TRBJ1-5, with 9 bases aligning to TRBD1. CDR1 is LNHNV and CDR2 is YYDKDF in the germline V gene (reference sequence). The ends lost 3 bases at V and 6 bases at J; junction bases unmatched: 12. This CDR3 has 17 residues. The CDR3 DNA is TGTGCCACCAGCAGGGGACAGGGCAAAGGAATATTTCAGCCCCAGCATTTT. Protein product: CATSRGQGKGIFQPQHF.

About this clonotype: One junction end does not reproduce the germline sequence, and a read error may be involved. CDR3 DNA sequence: TGTGCCAGCAGCCCCAAGAGCTCTGCGGCCAACGTCCTGACTTTC. Translation gives CASSPKSSAANVLTF. The chain couples TRBV11-2 to TRBJ2-6; D is uncertain. Per the germline V gene, CDR1 is SGHAT and CDR2 is FQNNGV. The CDR3 runs to 15 residues.

The chain is built from TRBV7-3 and TRBJ1-2, with 9 bases identical to TRBD1. Germline values: CDR1 SGHTA, CDR2 FQGTGA. Losses at the gene ends were 1 base for V and 6 bases for J; bases not matched to a gene: 6. This CDR3 spans 15 amino acids. The CDR3 reads CASSLRGQGLDGYTF. CDR3 sequence (DNA): TGTGCCAGCAGCTTAAGGGGACAGGGCTTGGATGGCTACACCTTC.

Ten or more counts support this clonotype. This chain links TRBV30 with TRBJ1-2, with 7 bases identical to TRBD1. CDR1 is GTSNPN and CDR2 is SVGIG in the germline V gene (reference sequence). This CDR3 has 15 residues. V was clipped by 0 bases and J by 6 bases; unmatched bases: 10. Here the CDR3 reads CAWSVGQGGYHGYTF. The CDR3 nucleotides read TGTGCCTGGAGTGTTGGGCAGGGGGGATATCATGGCTACACCTTC.

The table lists this clonotype with many counts. The V gene is TRBV4-1, the J gene TRBJ1-2; D gene unclear. Per germline, CDR1 MGHRA and CDR2 YSYEKL. The CDR3 spans 12 residues. V gave up 1 base and J gave up 6 bases, with 6 bases separating them. CDR3 loop: CASSQARDGYTF. The CDR3 nucleotides read TGCGCCAGCAGCCAAGCCCGAGATGGCTACACCTTC.

This clonotype was seen at least ten times. V gene TRBV10-3 combines with J gene TRBJ1-1; a weak D match, TRBD1 (6 bases). Germline CDR1 is ENHRY and CDR2 is SYGVKD. Trimming removed 0 bases at V and 0 bases at J, with 8 bases between. There are 15 residues in the CDR3. The CDR3 region is CAISESQGLNTEAFF. DNA for the CDR3: TGTGCCATCAGTGAGTCACAGGGCTTGAACACTGAAGCTTTCTTT.

The genes are TRBV14 and TRBJ1-3, with a weak D call TRBD1 (5 bases). Germline V gene sequence: CDR1 SGHDN, CDR2 FVKESK. The V end was cut by 3 bases, the J end by 3 bases, with 9 bases between. CDR3 length equals 14 residues. In DNA form, the CDR3 reads TGTGCCAGCAGCCAGGGACGGCGTGGAAACACCATATATTTT. Translation gives CASSQGRRGNTIYF.

About this clonotype itself: The conserved phenylalanine or tryptophan normally closing the CDR3 is absent here, so this likely arose from a read error. The chain uses TRBV7-7 and TRBJ2-5; 7 positions match TRBD2. Per germline, CDR1 SSHAT and CDR2 FNYEAQ (reference sequence). This CDR3 contains 14 residues. The CDR3 reads CASSLAGRSGTQYP. CDR3 bases: TGTGCTAGCAGCTTAGCGGGTAGGAGTGGGACCCAGTACCCC.

This clonotype was counted many times. The J gene is TRBJ2-1, the V gene TRBV28; TRBD2 agrees at 13 bases. This CDR3 is 13 amino acids long. V shed 5 bases and J 15 bases; nucleotides not matched to a gene: 7. Per germline, CDR1 MDHEN and CDR2 SYDVKM. CDR3 region: CASSLGLAGVPFF. The CDR3 DNA sequence: TGTGCCAGCAGTCTAGGACTAGCGGGAGTCCCGTTCTTC. The variable domain in full, with the rest retrieved from reference TRBV28 and TRBJ2-1, is DVKVTQSSRYLVKRTGEKVFLECVQDMDHENMFWYRQDPGLGLRLIYFSYDVKMKEKGDIPEGYSVSREKKERFSLILESASTNQTSMYLCASSLGLAGVPFFGPGTRLTVL.

This clonotype was observed at least ten times. The chain recombines TRBV11-3 with TRBJ2-1; weak D call: TRBD2 (5 bases). The CDR3 consists of 15 residues. The germline gives CDR1 SGHNT, CDR2 YENEEA. The ends were cut back, 2 bases at V and 5 bases at J, with 13 bases in the middle. The CDR3 is CASSLFEVRDNEQFF. CDR3 DNA sequence: TGTGCCAGCAGCTTATTTGAGGTGCGGGACAATGAGCAGTTCTTC. The variable domain in full, with the rest retrieved from reference TRBV11-3 and TRBJ2-1, is EAGVVQSPRYKIIEKKQPVAFWCNPISGHNTLYWYLQNLGQGPELLIRYENEEAVDDSQLPKDRFSAERLKGVDSTLKIQPAELGDSAVYLCASSLFEVRDNEQFFGPGTRLTVL.